The next 30 T cell receptor beta chains were all read from a single sample in a study of vaccination effects on CD4 cells after COVID-19. Following an approximately 11-day culture, CD4+ T cells were purified. Some clones are missing from TCRdb's copy, which holds only in-frame ones; the method was immunoSEQ multiplex PCR. The sample lists fewer than 40,000 clones; roughly two thirds were seen once. These receptors' targets are unknown. This sample comprised CD4+ T cells from PBMCs cultured without peptide, obtained before COVID-19 vaccination. The receptors here all came from a human donor who received a COVID-19 vaccine.

The rearrangement uses TRBV7-9 and TRBJ1-2; possible D gene TRBD1, 5 bases. Per the germline V gene, CDR1 is SEHNR and CDR2 is FQNEAQ (reference sequence). V gave up 1 base and J gave up 6 bases, with 12 bases separating them. CDR3 length equals 14 residues. The CDR3 DNA reads TGTGCCAGCAGCTTAGGGTCCGAGGGACATGGCTACACCTTC. The encoded protein is CASSLGSEGHGYTF.

The chain carries TRBV12-5 and TRBJ1-5; D ambiguous. The CDR3 contains 16 residues. Germline V gives CDR1 LGHNT, CDR2 FRNRAP. V was clipped by 0 bases and J by 0 bases, with 9 bases between them. CDR3 bases: TGTGCTAGTGGTTTGGTACCTTGGCTTAGCAATCAGCCCCAGCATTTT. This gives the protein CASGLVPWLSNQPQHF.

The J gene is TRBJ1-1, the V gene TRBV6-1; D is uncertain. The length of the CDR3 is 12 residues. Germline values: CDR1 MNHNS, CDR2 SASEGT. Trimming cost V 1 base and J 6 bases, with 6 bases left between them. CDR3 residues: CASSEGRAEAFF. The CDR3 DNA is TGTGCCAGCAGTGAAGGGCGGGCTGAAGCTTTCTTT.

This chain uses TRBV6-5 with TRBJ1-2, with D tentatively TRBD1 (5 bases). V was pared by 4 bases and J by 2 bases, with 14 bases between. Per germline, CDR1 MNHEY and CDR2 SVGAGI. The CDR3 length is 15 residues. In nucleotides, the CDR3 is TGTGCCAGCAGTTTCCAGGGATCTGGAAACTATGGCTACACCTTC. It codes for CASSFQGSGNYGYTF.

The V gene is TRBV21-1, the J gene TRBJ2-1; the D call of TRBD1 is as the table states it, not checked on the DNA. TRBV21-1 is deemed a pseudogene. The CDR3 is made up of 18 amino acids. The CDR3 is CASSNPSQGSFIFNEQFF. The CDR3, as DNA: TGTGCCAGCAGCAATCCTTCCCAGGGAAGTTTTATTTTCAATGAGCAGTTCTTC.

The J gene is TRBJ1-1, the V gene TRBV6-1; D not certain. Per germline, CDR1 MNHNS and CDR2 SASEGT. V gave up 2 bases and J gave up 7 bases, with 11 bases separating them. There are 13 residues in the CDR3. The CDR3 region is CASSERSRFEAFF. The CDR3 DNA reads TGTGCCAGCAGTGAAAGGTCTAGGTTTGAAGCTTTCTTT.

The DNA for the CDR3 is TGTGCCAGCAGCCTTGCTAGCGGGGGTAAAGATACGCAGTATTTT. The encoded protein is CASSLASGGKDTQYF. The chain links TRBV9 to TRBJ2-3, with 10 bases matching TRBD2. This CDR3 has 15 residues. Germline V gene sequence: CDR1 SGDLS, CDR2 YYNGEE. Trimming cost V 4 bases and J 5 bases; bases outside gene matches: 7.

The chain links TRBV10-1 to TRBJ1-1, with a weak D call TRBD1 (5 bases). Germline lookup yields CDR1 WNHNN and CDR2 SYGVQD (reference sequence). Deletions cut 6 bases from V and 7 bases from J, with 12 bases between. The CDR3 is 12 amino acids. Here the CDR3 reads CASRRPGGEAFF. DNA for the CDR3: TGCGCCAGCAGACGACCGGGGGGTGAAGCTTTCTTT.

This CDR3 reads CASSPGGTTVINSPLHF. The CDR3 DNA reads as TGTGCCAGCAGCCCAGGAGGCACAACAGTGATTAATTCACCCCTCCACTTT. V is TRBV5-4 and J is TRBJ1-6, with D unresolved. The CDR3 loop spans 17 amino acids. V lost 4 bases to trimming and J lost 6 bases, with 20 bases between them. Per germline, CDR1 SGHNT and CDR2 YYREEE (reference sequence).

A single count supports this clone. This chain links TRBV14 with TRBJ2-2; TRBD1 agrees at 9 bases. The CDR3 length is 16 residues. In germline, CDR1 is SGHDN, CDR2 FVKESK. With V trimmed by 3 bases and J by 7 bases, 9 bases remained unmatched. The CDR3 spells CASSQFTGGAGGELFF. CDR3 coding DNA: TGTGCCAGCAGCCAGTTTACAGGGGGCGCAGGCGGGGAGCTGTTTTTT. Variable domain in full (rest from reference TRBV14 and TRBJ2-2): EAGVTQFPSHSVIEKGQTVTLRCDPISGHDNLYWYRRVMGKEIKFLLHFVKESKQDESGMPNNRFLAERTGGTYSTLKVQPAELEDSGVYFCASSQFTGGAGGELFFGEGSRLTVL.

This chain uses TRBV19 with TRBJ1-1; 9 nucleotides agree with TRBD1. The CDR3 is made up of 16 amino acids. Germline assignment: CDR1 LNHDA and CDR2 SQIVND (reference sequence). Trimming took 5 bases from V and 1 from J; bases not matched to a gene: 8. Here the CDR3 reads CASSGTGTGQNTEAFF. In DNA form, the CDR3 reads TGTGCCAGTAGTGGAACCGGGACAGGGCAGAACACTGAAGCTTTCTTT.

The chain employs TRBV10-2 and TRBJ1-5; TRBD1 matches 7 bases. The CDR3 is 13 residues long. V shed 7 bases and J 6 bases; nucleotides not matched to a gene: 6. The germline CDR1 and CDR2 sequences are WSHSY and SAAADI. CDR3: CASNRQGGQPQHF. CDR3 DNA sequence: TGCGCCAGCAACCGACAGGGAGGTCAGCCCCAGCATTTT.

The V and J genes are TRBV7-9 and TRBJ2-7; tentatively, D is TRBD1 (7 bases). The CDR3 contains 15 residues. V was trimmed by 5 bases and J by 2 bases, leaving 16 bases between them. Germline CDR1 and CDR2: SEHNR and FQNEAQ (reference sequence). The CDR3 DNA follows: TGTGCCAGCAGCCCAGGGGGGTCGCGTACCTACGAGCAGTACTTC. This gives the protein CASSPGGSRTYEQYF. The whole variable domain, remainder taken from reference TRBV7-9 and TRBJ2-7, is DTGVSQNPRHKITKRGQNVTFRCDPISEHNRLYWYRQTLGQGPEFLTYFQNEAQLEKSRLLSDRFSAERPKGSFSTLEIQRTEQGDSAMYLCASSPGGSRTYEQYFGPGTRLTVT.

The rearrangement links TRBV27 to TRBJ1-5; no firm D call. The germline V gene encodes CDR1 MNHEY and CDR2 SMNVEV (reference sequence). CDR3 length equals 16 residues. The V end was cut by 5 bases, the J end by 5 bases, with 19 bases between. CDR3 DNA: TGTGCCAGCAGTCGTCGGCTTGGGGTCGTCGATCAGCCCCAGCATTTT. It yields the protein CASSRRLGVVDQPQHF.

V and J are TRBV9 and TRBJ2-7, with D perhaps assigned TRBD1 or TRBD2 (5 bases each). Germline V lookup: CDR1 SGDLS, CDR2 YYNGEE. V was clipped by 4 bases and J by 4 bases, with 15 bases between them. CDR3 length: 14 residues. CDR3 nucleotides: TGTGCCAGCAGCCCCCCCGGGGCCCCTTACGAGCAGTACTTC. Protein: CASSPPGAPYEQYF.

This clone occurred a few times. The rearrangement joins TRBV28 to TRBJ1-2, with 11 bases aligning to TRBD1. Germline V CDR1 and CDR2: MDHEN, SYDVKM. CDR3 length: 15 amino acids. V gave up 6 bases and J gave up 1 base; unmatched junction bases: 4. CDR3 nucleotide sequence: TGTGCCAGCAGGGGGACAGGGGGTGTTAACTATGGCTACACCTTC. It specifies CASRGTGGVNYGYTF.

This chain connects TRBV21-1 to TRBJ2-1; TRBD1, as called in the table, went unchecked against the DNA. TRBV21-1 is recorded as a pseudogene. This CDR3 is 18 amino acids long. CDR3 protein: CASSKKPRDSLTYNEQFF. The CDR3 coding sequence is TGTGCCAGCAGCAAAAAACCCCGGGACAGCCTTACCTACAATGAGCAGTTCTTC.

This clone was seen a handful of times. The rearrangement joins TRBV29-1 to TRBJ2-7, with D perhaps assigned TRBD1 or TRBD2 (7 bases each). This CDR3 has 15 amino acids. The germline V gene has CDR1 SQVTM and CDR2 ANQGSEA. Trimming cost V 0 bases and J 3 bases, with 15 bases left between them. CDR3 sequence (DNA): TGCAGCGTTGAAGAGGGGAGGGGGCGAAGCTACGAGCAGTACTTC. Protein: CSVEEGRGRSYEQYF.

The V gene is TRBV10-3, the J gene TRBJ2-7, with 7 bases that match TRBD1. Germline-derived CDR1 and CDR2 are ENHRY and SYGVKD. The junction had 7 bases not matched to a gene; V was cut back by 3 bases and J by 2 bases. The CDR3 has 15 amino acids. CDR3 loop: CAISDLTGRTYEQYF. The CDR3 DNA reads as TGTGCCATCAGTGATCTGACAGGGCGAACCTACGAGCAGTACTTC.

The chain has TRBV5-1 and TRBJ2-7; 8 bases align to TRBD2. This CDR3 spans 15 amino acids. The V segment lost 4 bases and the J segment 5 bases; nucleotides outside the gene matches: 11. Per the germline V gene, CDR1 is SGHRS and CDR2 is YFSETQ. The CDR3 spells CASSVAGTRAHEQYF. In DNA, the CDR3 is TGCGCCAGCAGCGTAGCCGGGACTAGGGCCCACGAGCAGTACTTC.

V usage is TRBV6-4 and J usage is TRBJ2-1; TRBD2 is a possible D gene (7 bases). Germline V gene lookup returns CDR1 MRHNA and CDR2 SNTAGT. CDR3 length equals 14 residues. Deletions cut 2 bases from V and 7 bases from J, with 12 bases between. The CDR3 region has the DNA TGTGCCAGCAGTGACGAGAGGGGGGGAAATGAGCAGTTCTTC. This gives the protein CASSDERGGNEQFF.

This clone was picked up one time. This chain uses TRBV5-4 with TRBJ2-5, with 12 positions matching TRBD2. CDR1 is SGHNT, CDR2 YYREEE, per germline (reference sequence). Losses at the gene ends were 3 bases for V and 1 base for J; bases not matched to a gene: 13. The CDR3 has 19 amino acids. The CDR3 sequence is CASSSRKTTSGGLQETQYF. As DNA, the CDR3 is TGTGCCAGCAGCTCCAGAAAAACAACTAGCGGGGGGCTCCAAGAGACCCAGTACTTC.

This sequence joins TRBV6-5 and TRBJ1-1; maybe TRBD1 (5 bases). The CDR3 loop spans 13 amino acids. The V end was cut by 10 bases, the J end by 1 base, with 13 bases between. CDR1 and CDR2 from the germline V gene are MNHEY and SVGAGI. The CDR3 nucleotides are TGTGCCACCAAGGGACGGACGAACACTGAAGCTTTCTTT. This encodes CATKGRTNTEAFF.

Only a few counts were recorded for this clone. The gene calls are TRBV1 and TRBJ1-5; the table calls TRBD1, which could not be checked here. TRBV1 is a known pseudogene. The CDR3 is 16 residues long. In DNA form, the CDR3 reads TGCACCAGCAGCAAGGGACAGATTTTCAAAAATCAGCCCCAGCATTTT. Amino acids: CTSSKGQIFKNQPQHF.

The chain recombines TRBV9 with TRBJ2-1; possible D gene TRBD2, 7 bases. The germline V gene encodes CDR1 SGDLS and CDR2 YYNGEE. The V end lost 0 bases, the J end lost 4 bases, and 11 bases lay between the germline ends. The CDR3 totals 15 residues. The CDR3 loop is CASSVAGGPYNEQFF. CDR3 in DNA: TGTGCCAGCAGCGTAGCGGGGGGCCCATACAATGAGCAGTTCTTC. Full variable domain (rest looked up from reference TRBV9 and TRBJ2-1): DSGVTQTPKHLITATGQRVTLRCSPRSGDLSVYWYQQSLDQGLQFLIQYYNGEERAKGNILERFSAQQFPDLHSELNLSSLELGDSALYFCASSVAGGPYNEQFFGPGTRLTVL.

V is TRBV19 and J is TRBJ1-1; no firm D call. In germline, CDR1 is LNHDA, CDR2 SQIVND (reference sequence). There are 13 residues in the CDR3. Trimming removed 6 bases at V and 3 bases at J, with 11 bases between. CDR3 region: CASSSQVDTEAFF. The CDR3 coding sequence is TGTGCCAGTAGCTCTCAGGTTGACACTGAAGCTTTCTTT.

This chain links TRBV18 with TRBJ1-1, with 7 bases that match TRBD1. Per germline, CDR1 KGHSH and CDR2 LQKENI. This CDR3 is 13 amino acids long. V lost 2 bases to trimming and J lost 5 bases; unmatched junction nucleotides: 2. The CDR3, as DNA: TGTGCCAGCTCACCAGACAGGGCGACTGAAGCTTTCTTT. It specifies CASSPDRATEAFF.

The genes are TRBV14 and TRBJ2-7, with 12 positions matching TRBD2. Losses at the gene ends were 6 bases for V and 7 bases for J; bases not matched to a gene: 13. The CDR3 contains 16 residues. Germline V CDR1 and CDR2: SGHDN, FVKESK. The CDR3 sequence: CASRPPLAGGPTEQYF. For the CDR3, the DNA is TGTGCCAGCAGACCCCCTCTAGCGGGAGGGCCAACTGAGCAGTACTTC.

V usage is TRBV4-1 and J usage is TRBJ2-3; D gene ambiguous. The CDR3 runs 16 residues. Between the trimmed V and J ends, which lost 0 bases and 5 bases, there was a span of 15 bases. The germline CDR1 and CDR2 sequences are MGHRA and YSYEKL. CDR3 DNA: TGCGCCAGCAGCCAAGATCGGGCGGAGTCCGGAGATACGCAGTATTTT. Residues: CASSQDRAESGDTQYF.

The chain combines TRBV10-2 with TRBJ2-1; no definite D call. In germline, CDR1 is WSHSY, CDR2 SAAADI. CDR3 length equals 14 residues. Deletions cut 3 bases from V and 6 bases from J, with 12 bases between. CDR3 DNA sequence: TGCGCCAGCAGTGACAAAAACAAATTCAATGAGCAGTTCTTC. Protein sequence: CASSDKNKFNEQFF.